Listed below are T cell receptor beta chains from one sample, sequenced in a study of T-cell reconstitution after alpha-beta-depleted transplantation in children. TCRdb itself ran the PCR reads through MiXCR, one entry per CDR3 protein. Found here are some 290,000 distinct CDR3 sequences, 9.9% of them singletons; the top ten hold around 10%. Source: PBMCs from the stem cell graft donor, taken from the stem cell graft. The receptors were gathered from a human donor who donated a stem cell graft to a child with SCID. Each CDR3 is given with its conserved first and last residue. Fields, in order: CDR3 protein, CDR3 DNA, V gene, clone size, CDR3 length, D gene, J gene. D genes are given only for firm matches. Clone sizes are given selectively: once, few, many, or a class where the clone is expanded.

CDR3 protein: CASSGSGVQETQYF
CDR3 DNA: TGCGCCAGCAGCGGATCCGGGGTCCAAGAGACCCAGTACTTC
V gene: TRBV5-1
clone size: few
CDR3 length: 14
D gene: .
J gene: TRBJ2-5

CDR3 protein: CASSQVPPGGGNTGELFF
CDR3 DNA: TGCGCCAGCAGCCAAGTCCCTCCAGGGGGCGGGAACACCGGGGAGCTGTTTTTT
V gene: TRBV4-1
clone size: .
CDR3 length: 18
D gene: TRBD1
J gene: TRBJ2-2

CDR3 protein: CASSHRTGGGISPLHF
CDR3 DNA: TGCGCCAGCAGCCATCGGACAGGGGGTGGAATTTCACCCCTCCACTTT
V gene: TRBV4-1
clone size: few
CDR3 length: 16
D gene: TRBD1
J gene: TRBJ1-6

CDR3 protein: CASSFLGTGGTGANVLTF
CDR3 DNA: TGTGCCAGCAGCTTTTTGGGGACAGGGGGTACTGGGGCCAACGTCCTGACTTTC
V gene: TRBV7-3
clone size: .
CDR3 length: 18
D gene: TRBD1
J gene: TRBJ2-6

CDR3 protein: CASSLFPGDEKLFF
CDR3 DNA: TGTGCCAGCAGCTTATTTCCAGGGGATGAAAAACTGTTTTTT
V gene: TRBV7-9
clone size: many
CDR3 length: 14
D gene: .
J gene: TRBJ1-4

CDR3 protein: CVLNRDRGREQYF
CDR3 DNA: TGCGTGCTCAACCGGGACAGGGGTCGGGAGCAGTACTTC
V gene: TRBV20-1
clone size: .
CDR3 length: 13
D gene: TRBD1
J gene: TRBJ2-7

CDR3 protein: CASSEFWAIMNTEAFF
CDR3 DNA: TGTGCCAGCAGTGAATTCTGGGCCATTATGAACACTGAAGCTTTCTTT
V gene: TRBV6-1
clone size: few
CDR3 length: 16
D gene: .
J gene: TRBJ1-1

CDR3 protein: CASSPIQAETQYF
CDR3 DNA: TGTGCCAGCAGCCCAATTCAGGCTGAGACCCAGTACTTC
V gene: TRBV4-2
clone size: .
CDR3 length: 13
D gene: .
J gene: TRBJ2-5

CDR3 protein: CASSPDRLNTEAFF
CDR3 DNA: TGTGCCAGCAGTCCGGACCGGCTGAACACTGAAGCTTTCTTT
V gene: TRBV2
clone size: few
CDR3 length: 14
D gene: .
J gene: TRBJ1-1

CDR3 protein: CASSYSRVPPYNEQFF
CDR3 DNA: TGTGCCAGCAGTTACTCCCGGGTACCCCCCTACAATGAGCAGTTCTTC
V gene: TRBV6-5
clone size: .
CDR3 length: 16
D gene: .
J gene: TRBJ2-1

CDR3 protein: CASREPGGNQPQHF
CDR3 DNA: TGTGCCAGCAGGGAACCAGGGGGCAATCAGCCCCAGCATTTT
V gene: TRBV12-3/TRBV12-4
clone size: .
CDR3 length: 14
D gene: .
J gene: TRBJ1-5

CDR3 protein: CASSQEGGQGYNEQFF
CDR3 DNA: TGTGCCAGCAGCCAAGAGGGGGGACAGGGGTACAATGAGCAGTTCTTC
V gene: TRBV3-1
clone size: many
CDR3 length: 16
D gene: TRBD1
J gene: TRBJ2-1

CDR3 protein: CASSLGTATDTQYF
CDR3 DNA: TGTGCCAGCAGCCTAGGGACAGCCACAGATACGCAGTATTTT
V gene: TRBV2
clone size: .
CDR3 length: 14
D gene: TRBD1
J gene: TRBJ2-3

CDR3 protein: CAISEDGSSTDTQYF
CDR3 DNA: TGTGCCATCAGTGAGGACGGCTCTAGCACAGATACGCAGTATTTT
V gene: TRBV10-3
clone size: few
CDR3 length: 15
D gene: .
J gene: TRBJ2-3

CDR3 protein: CASSEVSGGSHNEQFF
CDR3 DNA: TGTGCCAGCAGTGAAGTTAGCGGGGGGTCCCACAATGAGCAGTTCTTC
V gene: TRBV2
clone size: few
CDR3 length: 16
D gene: TRBD2
J gene: TRBJ2-1

CDR3 protein: CASSLDAGGPTGELFF
CDR3 DNA: TGCGCCAGCAGCTTGGACGCGGGGGGGCCCACCGGGGAGCTGTTTTTT
V gene: TRBV5-1
clone size: .
CDR3 length: 16
D gene: TRBD2
J gene: TRBJ2-2

CDR3 protein: CASSSFPNEQFF
CDR3 DNA: TGTGCCAGCAGCTCTTTCCCCAATGAGCAGTTCTTC
V gene: TRBV2
clone size: many
CDR3 length: 12
D gene: .
J gene: TRBJ2-1

CDR3 protein: CASSERAVNTEAFF
CDR3 DNA: TGTGCCAGCAGTGAACGGGCAGTGAACACTGAAGCTTTCTTT
V gene: TRBV25-1
clone size: .
CDR3 length: 14
D gene: .
J gene: TRBJ1-1

CDR3 protein: CSASGRGAPPYNEQFF
CDR3 DNA: TGCAGTGCTAGCGGTCGGGGGGCTCCCCCTTACAATGAGCAGTTCTTC
V gene: TRBV20-1
clone size: few
CDR3 length: 16
D gene: .
J gene: TRBJ2-1

CDR3 protein: CASSLSFGTQETQYF
CDR3 DNA: TGTGCCAGCAGTTTATCTTTCGGGACTCAAGAGACCCAGTACTTC
V gene: TRBV28
clone size: few
CDR3 length: 15
D gene: .
J gene: TRBJ2-5

CDR3 protein: CATSDTGGLDTQYF
CDR3 DNA: TGTGCCACCAGTGATACGGGGGGGCTGGATACGCAGTATTTT
V gene: TRBV24-1
clone size: many
CDR3 length: 14
D gene: TRBD2
J gene: TRBJ2-3

CDR3 protein: CSVVPGQRSGELFF
CDR3 DNA: TGCAGCGTTGTACCCGGTCAGCGATCCGGGGAGCTGTTTTTT
V gene: TRBV29-1
clone size: .
CDR3 length: 14
D gene: .
J gene: TRBJ2-2

CDR3 protein: CSARDGGGLATQYF
CDR3 DNA: TGCAGTGCTAGAGACGGGGGGGGGCTTGCGACCCAGTACTTC
V gene: TRBV20-1
clone size: few
CDR3 length: 14
D gene: TRBD2
J gene: TRBJ2-5

CDR3 protein: CASTRGGSPYNSPLHF
CDR3 DNA: TGCGCCAGCACCCGAGGAGGGTCGCCCTATAATTCACCCCTCCACTTT
V gene: TRBV10-2
clone size: few
CDR3 length: 16
D gene: .
J gene: TRBJ1-6

CDR3 protein: CASSQVNSPYEQYF
CDR3 DNA: TGCGCCAGCAGCCAAGTGAACAGTCCCTACGAGCAGTACTTC
V gene: TRBV4-1
clone size: many
CDR3 length: 14
D gene: .
J gene: TRBJ2-7

CDR3 protein: CASSLGAPKAPTSTDTQYF
CDR3 DNA: TGTGCCAGCAGCTTAGGAGCACCTAAGGCGCCCACTAGCACAGATACGCAGTATTTT
V gene: TRBV11-2
clone size: .
CDR3 length: 19
D gene: .
J gene: TRBJ2-3

CDR3 protein: CASSQWKGWETQYF
CDR3 DNA: TGTGCCAGCAGTCAATGGAAAGGTTGGGAGACCCAGTACTTC
V gene: TRBV6-1
clone size: few
CDR3 length: 14
D gene: .
J gene: TRBJ2-5

CDR3 protein: CSAGPGLETQYF
CDR3 DNA: TGCAGTGCTGGCCCAGGGTTGGAGACCCAGTACTTC
V gene: TRBV20-1
clone size: medium-sized
CDR3 length: 12
D gene: .
J gene: TRBJ2-5

CDR3 protein: CASSPVERFWTQYF
CDR3 DNA: TGTGCCAGCAGCCCCGTGGAACGGTTTTGGACCCAGTACTTC
V gene: TRBV6-2/TRBV6-3
clone size: few
CDR3 length: 14
D gene: .
J gene: TRBJ2-5

CDR3 protein: CASSFGVPETQYF
CDR3 DNA: TGTGCCAGCAGTTTCGGCGTCCCAGAGACCCAGTACTTC
V gene: TRBV12-3/TRBV12-4
clone size: .
CDR3 length: 13
D gene: .
J gene: TRBJ2-5

CDR3 protein: CSARGLNSYQETQYF
CDR3 DNA: TGCAGTGCTAGAGGCCTAAACAGCTACCAAGAGACCCAGTACTTC
V gene: TRBV20-1
clone size: few
CDR3 length: 15
D gene: .
J gene: TRBJ2-5

CDR3 protein: CATSDPTGGGTDTQYF
CDR3 DNA: TGTGCCACCAGTGATCCGACCGGGGGAGGGACAGATACGCAGTATTTT
V gene: TRBV24-1
clone size: .
CDR3 length: 16
D gene: TRBD2
J gene: TRBJ2-3

CDR3 protein: CSARDGRVVETQYF
CDR3 DNA: TGCAGTGCTAGAGATGGGCGGGTAGTAGAGACCCAGTACTTC
V gene: TRBV20-1
clone size: .
CDR3 length: 14
D gene: .
J gene: TRBJ2-5

CDR3 protein: CASSGGRGEKLFF
CDR3 DNA: TGTGCCAGCAGCGGGGGGCGAGGCGAAAAACTGTTTTTT
V gene: TRBV9
clone size: many
CDR3 length: 13
D gene: .
J gene: TRBJ1-4

CDR3 protein: CASSVVGQLNTEAFF
CDR3 DNA: TGTGCCAGCAGCGTAGTGGGACAGCTTAACACTGAAGCTTTCTTT
V gene: TRBV9
clone size: .
CDR3 length: 15
D gene: TRBD1
J gene: TRBJ1-1

CDR3 protein: CASSSTNHGGSRTSGGNTEAFF
CDR3 DNA: TGTGCCAGCAGCTCCACCAACCACGGGGGCAGTCGGACGTCGGGCGGGAACACTGAAGCTTTCTTT
V gene: TRBV7-1
clone size: .
CDR3 length: 22
D gene: .
J gene: TRBJ1-1

CDR3 protein: CASSPGGRGLTETQYF
CDR3 DNA: TGTGCCAGCAGCCCGGGAGGGCGGGGATTAACGGAGACCCAGTACTTC
V gene: TRBV11-3
clone size: .
CDR3 length: 16
D gene: TRBD2
J gene: TRBJ2-5

CDR3 protein: CASSELADTQYF
CDR3 DNA: TGTGCCAGCAGCGAACTAGCAGATACGCAGTATTTT
V gene: TRBV9
clone size: many
CDR3 length: 12
D gene: .
J gene: TRBJ2-3

CDR3 protein: CASSSGSAATQYF
CDR3 DNA: TGTGCCAGCAGCTCCGGGTCTGCGGCGACCCAGTACTTC
V gene: TRBV9
clone size: many
CDR3 length: 13
D gene: .
J gene: TRBJ2-5

CDR3 protein: CASSLGQGGTGELFF
CDR3 DNA: TGTGCCAGCAGTTTAGGACAGGGCGGCACCGGGGAGCTGTTTTTT
V gene: TRBV12-3/TRBV12-4
clone size: many
CDR3 length: 15
D gene: TRBD1
J gene: TRBJ2-2

CDR3 protein: CASSPEIYEQYF
CDR3 DNA: TGTGCCAGCAGCCCTGAGATTTACGAGCAGTACTTC
V gene: TRBV7-9
clone size: few
CDR3 length: 12
D gene: .
J gene: TRBJ2-7

CDR3 protein: CASSQGGAGEKLFF
CDR3 DNA: TGTGCCAGCAGCCAAGGGGGCGCGGGCGAAAAACTGTTTTTT
V gene: TRBV3-1
clone size: few
CDR3 length: 14
D gene: .
J gene: TRBJ1-4

CDR3 protein: CASSPRGGVRDEQFF
CDR3 DNA: TGTGCCAGCAGCCCCCGGGGGGGGGTAAGGGATGAGCAGTTCTTC
V gene: TRBV7-9
clone size: few
CDR3 length: 15
D gene: TRBD2
J gene: TRBJ2-1

CDR3 protein: CASSFGGNEVQFF
CDR3 DNA: TGTGCCAGCAGCTTTGGAGGGAATGAAGTGCAGTTCTTC
V gene: TRBV7-2
clone size: .
CDR3 length: 13
D gene: .
J gene: TRBJ2-1

CDR3 protein: CASSLGTSGGANTDTQYF
CDR3 DNA: TGTGCCAGCAGCTTAGGGACTAGCGGGGGAGCGAACACAGATACGCAGTATTTT
V gene: TRBV11-2
clone size: .
CDR3 length: 18
D gene: TRBD2
J gene: TRBJ2-3

CDR3 protein: CASSQGDRETGELFF
CDR3 DNA: TGCGCCAGCAGCCAAGGAGACAGGGAAACCGGGGAGCTGTTTTTT
V gene: TRBV4-1
clone size: few
CDR3 length: 15
D gene: TRBD1
J gene: TRBJ2-2

CDR3 protein: CASSPEWLADTQYF
CDR3 DNA: TGTGCCAGCAGTCCTGAGTGGTTGGCAGATACGCAGTATTTT
V gene: TRBV25-1
clone size: .
CDR3 length: 14
D gene: .
J gene: TRBJ2-3

CDR3 protein: CASTVTGGAYNEQFF
CDR3 DNA: TGTGCCAGTACCGTCACAGGGGGTGCCTACAATGAGCAGTTCTTC
V gene: TRBV19
clone size: .
CDR3 length: 15
D gene: TRBD1
J gene: TRBJ2-1

CDR3 protein: CSAVRDRAAGYTF
CDR3 DNA: TGCAGTGCCGTGAGGGACAGGGCTGCTGGCTACACCTTC
V gene: TRBV20-1
clone size: few
CDR3 length: 13
D gene: TRBD1
J gene: TRBJ1-2

CDR3 protein: CASTQGPGNTIYF
CDR3 DNA: TGTGCCAGCACCCAGGGACCTGGAAACACCATATATTTT
V gene: TRBV12-3/TRBV12-4
clone size: many
CDR3 length: 13
D gene: .
J gene: TRBJ1-3

CDR3 protein: CATRYRDYGYTF
CDR3 DNA: TGTGCCACCAGATACCGGGACTATGGCTACACCTTC
V gene: TRBV24-1
clone size: .
CDR3 length: 12
D gene: .
J gene: TRBJ1-2

CDR3 protein: CASSLGPENEQFF
CDR3 DNA: TGTGCCAGCAGCTTAGGGCCTGAAAATGAGCAGTTCTTC
V gene: TRBV11-2
clone size: few
CDR3 length: 13
D gene: .
J gene: TRBJ2-1

CDR3 protein: CATLSTGTPRDEQYF
CDR3 DNA: TGTGCCACCCTTTCAACCGGGACACCTCGGGACGAGCAGTACTTC
V gene: TRBV10-3
clone size: .
CDR3 length: 15
D gene: .
J gene: TRBJ2-7

CDR3 protein: CASSLVAGTAEAFF
CDR3 DNA: TGCGCCAGCAGCTTGGTCGCGGGGACCGCTGAAGCTTTCTTT
V gene: TRBV5-1
clone size: .
CDR3 length: 14
D gene: .
J gene: TRBJ1-1

CDR3 protein: CASRARWTDHYGYTF
CDR3 DNA: TGTGCCAGCAGGGCTAGATGGACAGACCACTATGGCTACACCTTC
V gene: TRBV13
clone size: .
CDR3 length: 15
D gene: .
J gene: TRBJ1-2

CDR3 protein: CASSPPGRAYEQYF
CDR3 DNA: TGTGCCAGCAGTCCCCCCGGCAGGGCCTACGAGCAGTACTTC
V gene: TRBV12-3/TRBV12-4
clone size: many
CDR3 length: 14
D gene: .
J gene: TRBJ2-7

CDR3 protein: CASSLTRGPGEQFF
CDR3 DNA: TGCGCCAGCAGCCTAACCAGGGGGCCGGGTGAGCAGTTCTTC
V gene: TRBV10-1
clone size: few
CDR3 length: 14
D gene: TRBD1
J gene: TRBJ2-1

CDR3 protein: CSARVLQGKAHNEQFF
CDR3 DNA: TGCAGTGCTAGAGTCCTCCAGGGAAAGGCGCACAATGAGCAGTTCTTC
V gene: TRBV20-1
clone size: few
CDR3 length: 16
D gene: .
J gene: TRBJ2-1